A selection of T cell receptor beta chains follows, all from one sample in a study of T cell responses to AZD1222 COVID-19 vaccine. The data were produced by immunoSEQ multiplex PCR, yet TCRdb's version contains in-frame clones alone and is incomplete. The data show some 200,000 clones, roughly 94% seen once. Sample: peripheral blood, taken 28 days after the second dose of the MenACWY control vaccine. These receptors came from an adult who received the MenACWY meningococcal vaccine as a control. Each CDR3 is given with its conserved first and last residue. The D gene is left open where the match is weak. Size values are once, few and many counts, or a class for expanded clones, and some rows have none.

d_call: TRBD1
v_call: TRBV28
j_call: TRBJ1-4
clone_size: -
cdr3_aa: CASSLPGQGEEKLFF
cdr3_nt: TGTGCCAGCAGTTTACCGGGACAGGGAGAAGAAAAACTGTTTTTT

d_call: TRBD1
v_call: TRBV30
j_call: TRBJ1-5
clone_size: -
cdr3_aa: CAWSGQGNQPQHF
cdr3_nt: TGTGCCTGGTCGGGACAGGGCAATCAGCCCCAGCATTTT

d_call: -
v_call: TRBV19
j_call: TRBJ2-4
clone_size: -
cdr3_aa: CASSIAPPANQNIQYF
cdr3_nt: TGTGCCAGTAGTATAGCACCCCCGGCCAACCAAAACATTCAGTACTTC

d_call: -
v_call: TRBV30
j_call: TRBJ1-1
clone_size: -
cdr3_aa: CAWSSPQVEAFF
cdr3_nt: TGTGCCTGGAGTTCCCCTCAAGTTGAAGCTTTCTTT

d_call: TRBD1
v_call: TRBV6-1
j_call: TRBJ1-1
clone_size: few
cdr3_aa: CASSEGRGGTEAFF
cdr3_nt: TGTGCCAGCAGTGAGGGCAGGGGGGGCACTGAAGCTTTCTTT

d_call: TRBD1
v_call: TRBV28
j_call: TRBJ1-4
clone_size: -
cdr3_aa: CASSLTTGFSEKLFF
cdr3_nt: TGTGCCAGCAGTTTAACGACAGGGTTTAGTGAAAAACTGTTTTTT

d_call: -
v_call: TRBV28
j_call: TRBJ2-7
clone_size: -
cdr3_aa: CASSYSGRGTEQYF
cdr3_nt: TGTGCCAGCAGTTATTCGGGACGAGGGACCGAGCAGTACTTC

d_call: -
v_call: TRBV27
j_call: TRBJ2-3
clone_size: -
cdr3_aa: CASSLASTDTQYF
cdr3_nt: TGTGCCAGCAGTTTGGCTAGCACAGATACGCAGTATTTT

d_call: TRBD1
v_call: TRBV7-9
j_call: TRBJ1-2
clone_size: -
cdr3_aa: CASSLSGTGAYGYTF
cdr3_nt: TGTGCCAGCAGCTTATCCGGGACAGGGGCCTATGGCTACACCTTC

d_call: TRBD2
v_call: TRBV7-9
j_call: TRBJ2-2
clone_size: -
cdr3_aa: CASSPLAGGLSGELFF
cdr3_nt: TGTGCCAGCAGCCCTCTAGCGGGGGGGCTTTCCGGGGAGCTGTTTTTT

d_call: TRBD1
v_call: TRBV5-1
j_call: TRBJ2-7
clone_size: few
cdr3_aa: CASSTGQGRHEQYF
cdr3_nt: TGCGCCAGCAGCACCGGACAGGGGAGACACGAGCAGTACTTC

d_call: -
v_call: TRBV4-2
j_call: TRBJ2-6
clone_size: -
cdr3_aa: CASSQDRGSGANVLTF
cdr3_nt: TGTGCCAGCAGCCAAGATCGAGGGAGTGGGGCCAACGTCCTGACTTTC

d_call: -
v_call: TRBV10-3
j_call: TRBJ2-1
clone_size: -
cdr3_aa: CAISRLGVSYNEQFF
cdr3_nt: TGTGCCATCAGTCGCCTGGGGGTCTCCTACAATGAGCAGTTCTTC

d_call: TRBD2
v_call: TRBV7-2
j_call: TRBJ2-7
clone_size: -
cdr3_aa: CASSLGLAGVYEQYF
cdr3_nt: TGTGCCAGCAGCTTGGGACTAGCGGGGGTTTACGAGCAGTACTTC

d_call: TRBD2
v_call: TRBV5-1
j_call: TRBJ2-2
clone_size: -
cdr3_aa: CASSPGLAGAAGELFF
cdr3_nt: TGCGCCAGCAGCCCCGGGCTAGCGGGAGCGGCCGGGGAGCTGTTTTTT

d_call: -
v_call: TRBV2
j_call: TRBJ1-1
clone_size: -
cdr3_aa: CASSEVYTEAFF
cdr3_nt: TGTGCCAGCAGTGAGGTCTACACTGAAGCTTTCTTT

d_call: TRBD2
v_call: TRBV15
j_call: TRBJ2-2
clone_size: -
cdr3_aa: CAIRAGGNTGELFF
cdr3_nt: TGTGCCATTAGAGCGGGAGGTAACACCGGGGAGCTGTTTTTT